These T cell receptor beta chains were read from a single sample in a study of radiotherapy plus CTLA-4 blockade in lung cancer. Assay used: immunoSEQ multiplex PCR; TCRdb lists only in-frame clones, some missing. The sample holds roughly 120,000 clones, approximately 80% seen once. Sequenced here: peripheral blood, sampled from a patient treated with radiotherapy plus ipilimumab. The receptors come from a human donor with non-small cell lung cancer who had a partial response to radiotherapy plus ipilimumab. Both conserved end residues are part of each CDR3. The D gene is left open where the match is weak. Some rows have no size entry. The others give once, few or many, or a class for an expanded clone.

d_call | j_call | v_call | clone_size | cdr3_nt | cdr3_aa
TRBD2 | TRBJ2-3 | TRBV7-6 | . | TGTGCCAGCAGCCTTCAGACTAGCGGAGTCACAGATACGCAGTATTTT | CASSLQTSGVTDTQYF
TRBD1 | TRBJ2-2 | TRBV4-1 | . | TGCGCCAGCAGCTTCCGGACAGGGTACACCAGCAGTATAAACACCGGGGAGCTGTTTTTT | CASSFRTGYTSSINTGELFF
. | TRBJ1-5 | TRBV2 | . | TGTGCCAGCACGGACCAGGGTGTCGATCAGCCCCAGCATTTT | CASTDQGVDQPQHF
. | TRBJ1-2 | TRBV6-6 | . | TGTGCCAGCAGTTACTTCGACAGCCGGGAGGCTAAGGGCTACACCTTC | CASSYFDSREAKGYTF
. | TRBJ1-5 | TRBV7-9 | . | TGTGCCAGCAGCGTCGGACAGCGTCATCAGCCCCAGCATTTT | CASSVGQRHQPQHF
TRBD1 | TRBJ1-2 | TRBV19 | few | TGTGCCAGTACCCTGACAGGGCCGCTGGGCGGCTACACCTTC | CASTLTGPLGGYTF
TRBD1 | TRBJ1-2 | TRBV6-5 | . | TGTGCCAGCAGTTACACGACAGGGGGCTACTATGGCTACACCTTC | CASSYTTGGYYGYTF
. | TRBJ1-4 | TRBV12-2 | . | TGTGCAAGTCGCTTCGGGGGGACCGCCTTCGATGAAAAACTGTTTTTT | CASRFGGTAFDEKLFF
TRBD2 | TRBJ2-4 | TRBV27 | . | TGTGCCAGCCGCCAAGACGGGAGGGCCACCAAAAACATTCAGTACTTC | CASRQDGRATKNIQYF
. | TRBJ2-4 | TRBV14 | . | TGTGCCAGCACCCATAGCGGAGCCAAAAACATTCAGTACTTC | CASTHSGAKNIQYF
TRBD1 | TRBJ2-3 | TRBV12-5 | . | TGTGCTAGTGGCCCCGGACAGGGGAGCACAGATACGCAGTATTTT | CASGPGQGSTDTQYF
. | TRBJ1-4 | TRBV7-9 | . | TGTGCCAGCAGCTTAGCGGGGGGGCGAGGTGAAAAACTGTTTTTT | CASSLAGGRGEKLFF
. | TRBJ2-1 | TRBV7-9 | . | TGTGCCAGCAGCTCCTTGCGAGTCCATGAGCAGTTCTTC | CASSSLRVHEQFF
. | TRBJ1-1 | TRBV2 | . | TGTGCCAGCAATGTCCGCCAGGGACTAGCTTTCTTT | CASNVRQGLAFF
. | TRBJ1-2 | TRBV7-2 | . | TGTGCCAACACGGTGGAGGACAGTCCTATGGGAGGCTACACCTTC | CANTVEDSPMGGYTF
. | TRBJ1-1 | TRBV29-1 | . | TGCAGCGTTGAAGGGGACACCCGGAGCACTGAAGCTTTCTTT | CSVEGDTRSTEAFF
. | TRBJ2-7 | TRBV30 | few | TGTGCCTGGAGTAGGAGCAATCCCTACGAGCAGTACTTC | CAWSRSNPYEQYF
. | TRBJ2-2 | TRBV7-8 | . | TGTGCCAGCAGCTTATGGGGGGCCGGGGAGCTGTTTTTT | CASSLWGAGELFF
. | TRBJ1-1 | TRBV19 | . | TGTGCCAGTATCCCTTTCCAGGGGCGACGGACTGAAGCTTTCTTT | CASIPFQGRRTEAFF
. | TRBJ1-2 | TRBV6-1 | . | TGTGCCGCCGGCCGGGACTATGGCTACACCTTC | CAAGRDYGYTF
. | TRBJ2-7 | TRBV6-5 | . | TGTGCCAGCAGTCCTAACCTTCTAGTGAGCCCGTACTTC | CASSPNLLVSPYF
. | TRBJ2-7 | TRBV2 | . | TGTGCCAGCAGTTCATCCGGGACTTATGCCTACGAGCAGTACTTC | CASSSSGTYAYEQYF
. | TRBJ2-5 | TRBV7-2 | . | TGTGCCAGCAGCTTAGCATCGGCGGATAGACAAGAGACCCAGTACTTC | CASSLASADRQETQYF
. | TRBJ2-7 | TRBV7-9 | . | TGTGCCAGCAGCTTAGCCGGGACTCTAACCTACGAGCAGTACTTC | CASSLAGTLTYEQYF
. | TRBJ2-7 | TRBV6-5 | . | TGTGCCAGCAGGCGGGGTTTAGCCTACGAGCAGTACTTC | CASRRGLAYEQYF
TRBD1 | TRBJ1-2 | TRBV28 | . | TGTGCCAGCAGTTTTCGGTCGGGACAGACCTATGGCTACACCTTC | CASSFRSGQTYGYTF
. | TRBJ1-2 | TRBV9 | . | TGTGCCAGCAGCCCTGACCAGGCTAACTATGGCTACACCTTC | CASSPDQANYGYTF
. | TRBJ2-7 | TRBV28 | . | TGTGCCAGCAGTTTAGTCCCCCCTGGACAAACCGGGTCCTACGAGCAGTACTTC | CASSLVPPGQTGSYEQYF
. | TRBJ1-1 | TRBV4-2 | few | TGTGCCAGCAGCCACGCTCGGGAGAACACTGAAGCTTTCTTT | CASSHARENTEAFF
. | TRBJ1-1 | TRBV9 | . | TGTGCCAGCAGCGTAGTGAGTAGAGGCACTGAAGCTTTCTTT | CASSVVSRGTEAFF
. | TRBJ1-2 | TRBV5-4 | . | TGTGCCAGCAGTTCAAGCAACAGGGATGGCTACACCTTC | CASSSSNRDGYTF